The clone carrying this T cell receptor (beta chain) showed up many times. The antigen is not known. Noted time point: persistent/refractory GD, antithyroid drugs over 5 years with positive TRAb. TCR sequences were obtained from RNA taken from PBMCs. Recruitment took place at an endocrinology department in Xi'an, China. The data stem from a study of regulatory T cells in long-lasting Graves disease. The study's findings and limits: Newly diagnosed Graves' patients had higher TCR diversity than persistent ones. The study found persistent patients shared more public clonotypes (about 3,000) than new patients (approximately 970).

For TCR beta, libraries came from iRepertoire HTBI primers and Arm-PCR of CDR3 regions. Original methodology: Throughout the samples, researchers identified 55 to 65 TRBV and some 14 TRBJ segments. TCRdb fed the multiplex PCR reads into MiXCR, producing one record per CDR3 protein. These V and J calls are TCRdb output, not the study's own analysis. The repertoire holds around 450,000 distinct CDR3 sequences, with 20% to 25% as singletons. CDR3 size: 13 residues. Germline assignment: CDR1 MNHEY and CDR2 SMNVEV (reference sequence). Trimming removed 0 bases from V and 4 bases from J, with 7 bases in between.

The sequence was obtained from a female donor with Graves disease. The chain couples TRBV27 to TRBJ2-7; the D call may be TRBD1 or TRBD2 (5 bases each). Here the sequenced sample was peripheral blood mononuclear cells (PBMCs), taken when the disease was refractory, from a patient treated with antithyroid drugs. The CDR3 DNA follows: TGTGCCAGCAGTTTATCTTGGGGGTACGAGCAGTACTTC. Translation: CASSLSWGYEQYF.